This is a list of T cell receptor beta chains from one sample in a study of cytomegalovirus exposure and HLA in healthy donors. Only in-frame clones appear in the TCRdb table, and some are missing; sequencing was by immunoSEQ multiplex PCR. Of about 140,000 clones listed, 80% are singletons. The specimen was PBMCs. The receptors here all came from a man aged 25-45 years in good health and CMV-seronegative. Both conserved end residues are part of each CDR3. A D gene is named only where the DNA matches it firmly. Size values are once, few and many counts, or a class for expanded clones, and some rows have none.

>TRBV4-1|TRBD1|-|TRBJ2-7
TGCGCCAGCAGCCACCATCCGGGACAGGCGACCTACGAGCAGTACTTC
CASSHHPGQATYEQYF
>TRBV5-8|-|-|TRBJ2-7
TGTGCCAGCAGCTTGTGGGAGAGCTCCTACGAGCAGTACTTC
CASSLWESSYEQYF
>TRBV29-1|-|-|TRBJ1-6
TGCAGCGTTGGGACAGAGCTTAATTCACCCCTCCACTTT
CSVGTELNSPLHF
>TRBV5-1|-|-|TRBJ2-7
TGCGCCAGCCGTAGCTCCTACGAGCAGTACTTC
CASRSSYEQYF
>TRBV6-5|-|-|TRBJ1-2
TGTGCCAGCAGACAGGGAAGTGGGTCAACCTATGGCTACACCTTC
CASRQGSGSTYGYTF
>TRBV6-5|TRBD1|-|TRBJ2-2
TGTGCCAGCAGTTTCCGGACAGGGGGCTCCACCGGGGAGCTGTTTTTT
CASSFRTGGSTGELFF
>TRBV29-1|TRBD1|-|TRBJ2-3
TGCAGCGTGCACAGGGGGGGCACAGATACGCAGTATTTT
CSVHRGGTDTQYF
>TRBV18|-|-|TRBJ1-2
TGTGCCAGCTCACCTCGAGGAGGTTGGTATGGCTACACCTTC
CASSPRGGWYGYTF
>TRBV2|TRBD2|-|TRBJ2-1
TGTGCCAGCAGTGTTGGGGGATCTAGCGGGAGATGGGATGAGCAGTTCTTC
CASSVGGSSGRWDEQFF
>TRBV5-1|TRBD2|-|TRBJ2-1
TGCGCCAGCAGCTTAGGGACTAGCGGTTACAATGAGCAGTTCTTC
CASSLGTSGYNEQFF
>TRBV28|-|once|TRBJ1-2
TGTGCCAGCACGGTCCAGGGTCGGGGCTACACCTTC
CASTVQGRGYTF
>TRBV9|TRBD1|many|TRBJ1-1
TGTGCCAGCAGCCCTCGGACAGGGGGCCCTGAAGCTTTCTTT
CASSPRTGGPEAFF
>TRBV9|-|-|TRBJ1-3
TGTGCCAGCAGCGCGACAGGAGCAAGCACCATATATTTT
CASSATGASTIYF
>TRBV4-1|-|-|TRBJ2-7
TGCGCCAGCAGCCAAGGCCCCGGGACACCTGTTTACGAGCAGTACTTC
CASSQGPGTPVYEQYF
>TRBV29-1|-|-|TRBJ2-1
TGCAGCGTTACAGGGGGGGCCTCCAATGAGCAGTTCTTC
CSVTGGASNEQFF
>TRBV2|TRBD1|-|TRBJ1-1
TGTGCCAGCAGTGAGGGACAGGGGGCCTTCTTTGGGAACACTGAAGCTTTCTTT
CASSEGQGAFFGNTEAFF
>TRBV27|-|-|TRBJ1-2
TGTGCCAGCAGTTTAATGGGGAGGCCGGATGGCTACACCTTC
CASSLMGRPDGYTF
>TRBV19|-|-|TRBJ1-4
TGTGCCAGTAGACAGGGCTCCGCAACTAATGAAAAACTGTTTTTT
CASRQGSATNEKLFF
>TRBV6-5|-|-|TRBJ1-4
TGTGCCAGCAGTTACTCGGGCAGTCCAACTAATGAAAAACTGTTTTTT
CASSYSGSPTNEKLFF
>TRBV29-1|TRBD1|few|TRBJ2-7
TGCAGCGTTGATGGGGGACAGGGGGTCTACGAGCAGTACTTC
CSVDGGQGVYEQYF
>TRBV11-3|TRBD1|-|TRBJ2-1
TGTGCCAGCAGCCCCAAATCGACAGGGGGCGGACGGTCCTACAATGAGCAGTTCTTC
CASSPKSTGGGRSYNEQFF
>TRBV7-2|-|-|TRBJ1-1
TGTGCCAGCAGCTTACTGGGTCAGGGTGTCACTGAAGCTTTCTTT
CASSLLGQGVTEAFF
>TRBV5-1|-|-|TRBJ1-5
TGCGCCAGCAGCTTGCAGGGGAAGGGCAATCAGCCCCAGCATTTT
CASSLQGKGNQPQHF
>TRBV6-5|-|few|TRBJ1-1
TGTGCCAGCAGTTACTCAGGAGTCATGAACACTGAAGCTTTCTTT
CASSYSGVMNTEAFF
>TRBV29-1|TRBD2|-|TRBJ2-1
TGCAGCGTCCCGACTAGCGGGGGGGCCTGGAACGCCTACAATGAGCAGTTCTTC
CSVPTSGGAWNAYNEQFF
>TRBV4-1|-|few|TRBJ1-4
TGCGCCAGCAAACAGGTTACTAATGAAAAACTGTTTTTT
CASKQVTNEKLFF
>TRBV28|TRBD2|-|TRBJ2-7
TGTGCCAGCAGCTCCGTTGCTAGCGGGGGCTACGAGCAGTACTTC
CASSSVASGGYEQYF
>TRBV6-5|-|few|TRBJ2-3
TGTGCCAGCAGTTACGCGGCAGACCTGGCAGATACGCAGTATTTT
CASSYAADLADTQYF
>TRBV6-1|TRBD1|-|TRBJ1-3
TGTGCCACAGGACAGGCCAAAAACTCTGGAAACACCATATATTTT
CATGQAKNSGNTIYF
>TRBV6-5|TRBD2|-|TRBJ2-7
TGTGCCAGCAGTTACGGGAGCGGGAGAGGTGGCGAGCAGTACTTC
CASSYGSGRGGEQYF
>TRBV11-2|TRBD1|-|TRBJ1-2
TGTGCCAGCAGCTTAGAACGGACAGGGAGGGGCTACACCTTC
CASSLERTGRGYTF
>TRBV6-4|TRBD2|-|TRBJ2-1
TGTGCCAGCAGTGAAGTAGCGGGAGCTTACAATGAGCAGTTCTTC
CASSEVAGAYNEQFF
>TRBV5-8|-|-|TRBJ2-3
TGTGCCAGCAGCTTTCCCCACAGGGACTACACAGATACGCAGTATTTT
CASSFPHRDYTDTQYF
>TRBV19|TRBD2|-|TRBJ2-7
TGTGCCAGTAGACCACTAGCGGGGGGCCACGAGCAGTACTTC
CASRPLAGGHEQYF
>TRBV5-1|TRBD2|-|TRBJ2-7
TGCGCCAGCAGCGTGGGACTAGCTTACGAGCAGTACTTC
CASSVGLAYEQYF
>TRBV28|TRBD1|-|TRBJ2-7
TGTGCCAGCTACCCAACCGGGACAGGGGGCTACGAGCAGTACTTC
CASYPTGTGGYEQYF
>TRBV15|-|-|TRBJ1-1
TGTGCCACCAGCTCCCGGTCGGCTGAAGCTTTCTTT
CATSSRSAEAFF
>TRBV5-4|-|-|TRBJ2-2
TGTGCCAGCAGCTTGTTGGGGCAGGCCGGGGAGCTGTTTTTT
CASSLLGQAGELFF
>TRBV10-1|TRBD2|-|TRBJ2-3
TGCGCCAGCAGTGAGTCCGCGGGAGGCACAGATACGCAGTATTTT
CASSESAGGTDTQYF
>TRBV28|-|-|TRBJ1-2
TGTGCCAGCAGTCAGAGGGGGGGGTATGGCTACACCTTC
CASSQRGGYGYTF
>TRBV6-1|-|-|TRBJ2-3
TGTGCCAGCAATCCAGCGGATAGCACAGATACGCAGTATTTT
CASNPADSTDTQYF
>TRBV5-4|-|once|TRBJ2-7
TGTGCCAGCAGTTGGGAACAGGGCTACGAGCAGTACTTC
CASSWEQGYEQYF
>TRBV5-8|TRBD2|-|TRBJ2-7
TGTGCCAGCAGCGGAAGCGGGACGGCCCCCTACGAGCAGTACTTC
CASSGSGTAPYEQYF
>TRBV6-4|-|-|TRBJ2-2
TGTGCCAGCAGTGACAAGCCCACAGGGAGGGCCGGGGAGCTGTTTTTT
CASSDKPTGRAGELFF
>TRBV7-6|-|-|TRBJ2-3
TGTGCCAGCAGCTTAGTATCAGATACGCAGTATTTT
CASSLVSDTQYF
>TRBV29-1|-|-|TRBJ2-7
TGCAGCGTCGTTCGGGACTACGAGCAGTACTTC
CSVVRDYEQYF
>TRBV2|-|-|TRBJ1-1
TGTGCCAGCTCCGGGCCGGACATATTTAGCCCTGAAGCTTTCTTT
CASSGPDIFSPEAFF
>TRBV6-1|TRBD1|-|TRBJ1-2
TGTGCCAGCAGGAACCCCAACGGGACAGGGTACGGCTACACCTTC
CASRNPNGTGYGYTF
>TRBV7-3|TRBD1|-|TRBJ1-1
TGTGCCAGCAGCCCAGGGGACAGGGTGACTGAAGCTTTCTTT
CASSPGDRVTEAFF
>TRBV5-6|-|once|TRBJ1-4
TGTGCCAGCAGCTTGAAAACAGCCCCTAATGAAAAACTGTTTTTT
CASSLKTAPNEKLFF
>TRBV7-9|-|once|TRBJ1-2
TGTGCCAGCAGCCGATCCGGAGATGGCTACCCCTTC
CASSRSGDGYPF
>TRBV29-1|TRBD1|few|TRBJ1-4
TGCAGCGTCCGCGGGACAGTGAATAATGAAAAACTGTTTTTT
CSVRGTVNNEKLFF
>TRBV2|-|-|TRBJ2-5
TGTGCCAGCAGTGAGCCCCGAGGGACCCAGTACTTC
CASSEPRGTQYF
>TRBV6-5|-|-|TRBJ1-1
TGTGCCAGCAGTTGGCAGGGAATGAACACTGAAGCTTTCTTT
CASSWQGMNTEAFF
>TRBV19|-|-|TRBJ1-3
TGTGCCAGTAGTCCAGGACAGTTCACCAACACCATATATTTT
CASSPGQFTNTIYF
>TRBV18|-|few|TRBJ1-5
TGTGCCAGCTCACCAGCGGGGAGAGAGCCCCAGCATTTT
CASSPAGREPQHF
>TRBV4-1|-|once|TRBJ2-5
TGCGCCAGCAGCCAAGGGGGCTACCCGGAGACCCAGTACTTC
CASSQGGYPETQYF